Included here is one TCR beta chain sequence, with context. What it binds is unknown. Peripheral blood, about 10 milliliters per donor, was collected. The data derive from a study of blood T cells in healthy people across ages. There are 17 residues in the CDR3. V lost 3 bases to trimming and J lost 0 bases, with 18 bases between them. Germline V gives CDR1 GTSNPN, CDR2 SVGIG (reference sequence). With a J-beta primer mix and a sample-barcoded 5' primer, a second PCR ran about 7 to 12 cycles. TCRdb fed the 5' RACE reads into MiXCR, producing one record per CDR3 protein. The repertoire holds approximately 700,000 distinct CDR3 sequences, with 32% as singletons. General study points: Age advanced and TCR beta diversity per million T cells fell, roughly linearly.

The source material was blood. The sequence came from a woman of 80 years or more in good health. V and J are TRBV30 and TRBJ1-3; D gene unclear. In nucleotides, the CDR3 is TGTGCCTGGAGACCCCGGATCGGGGATACCTCTGGAAACACCATATATTTT. This codes for CAWRPRIGDTSGNTIYF.